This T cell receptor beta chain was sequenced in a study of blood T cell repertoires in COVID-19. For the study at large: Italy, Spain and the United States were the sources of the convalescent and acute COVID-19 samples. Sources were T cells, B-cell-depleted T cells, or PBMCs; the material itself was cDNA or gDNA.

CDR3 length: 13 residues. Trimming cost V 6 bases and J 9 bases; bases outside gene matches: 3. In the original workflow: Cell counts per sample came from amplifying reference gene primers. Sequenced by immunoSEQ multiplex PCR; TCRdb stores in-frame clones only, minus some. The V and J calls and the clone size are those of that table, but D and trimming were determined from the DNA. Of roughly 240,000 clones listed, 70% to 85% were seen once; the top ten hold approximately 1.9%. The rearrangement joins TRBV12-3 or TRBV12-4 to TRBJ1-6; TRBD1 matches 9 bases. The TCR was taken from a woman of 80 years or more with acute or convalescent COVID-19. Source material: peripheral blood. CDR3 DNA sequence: TGTGCCAGCAGGGGACAGGGTACTTCACCCCTCCACTTT. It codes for CASRGQGTSPLHF.